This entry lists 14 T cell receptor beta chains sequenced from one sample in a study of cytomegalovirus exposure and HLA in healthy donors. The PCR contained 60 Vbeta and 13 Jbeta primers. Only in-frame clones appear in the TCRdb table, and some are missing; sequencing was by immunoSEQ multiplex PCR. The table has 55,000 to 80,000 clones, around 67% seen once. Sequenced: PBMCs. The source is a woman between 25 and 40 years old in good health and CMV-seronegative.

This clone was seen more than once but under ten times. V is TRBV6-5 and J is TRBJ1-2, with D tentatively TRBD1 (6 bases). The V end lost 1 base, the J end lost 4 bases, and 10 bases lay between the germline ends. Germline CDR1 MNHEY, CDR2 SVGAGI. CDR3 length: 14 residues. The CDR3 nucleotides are TGTGCCAGCAGTTACTACAGGGAGGGCTATGGCTACACCTTC. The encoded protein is CASSYYREGYGYTF.

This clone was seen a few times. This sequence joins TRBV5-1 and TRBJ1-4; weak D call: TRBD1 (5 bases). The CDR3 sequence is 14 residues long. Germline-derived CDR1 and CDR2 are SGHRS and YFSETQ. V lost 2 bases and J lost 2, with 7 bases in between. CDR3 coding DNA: TGCGCCAGCAGCTTTGGGGGGACTAATGAAAAACTGTTTTTT. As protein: CASSFGGTNEKLFF.

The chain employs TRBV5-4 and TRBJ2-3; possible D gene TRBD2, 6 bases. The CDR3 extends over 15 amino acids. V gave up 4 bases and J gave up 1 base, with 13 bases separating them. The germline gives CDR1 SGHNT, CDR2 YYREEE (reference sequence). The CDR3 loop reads CASSRGSGGTDTQYF. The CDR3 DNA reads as TGTGCCAGCAGCCGGGGGTCGGGAGGCACAGATACGCAGTATTTT.

In DNA form, the CDR3 reads TGCGCCAGCAGCCATGAGCGGGGAACAGATACGCAGTATTTT. Residues: CASSHERGTDTQYF. The chain recombines TRBV4-1 with TRBJ2-3, with TRBD2 identical over 7 bases. With V trimmed by 3 bases and J by 3 bases, 3 bases remained unmatched. Germline CDR1 MGHRA, CDR2 YSYEKL. The CDR3 runs to 14 residues.

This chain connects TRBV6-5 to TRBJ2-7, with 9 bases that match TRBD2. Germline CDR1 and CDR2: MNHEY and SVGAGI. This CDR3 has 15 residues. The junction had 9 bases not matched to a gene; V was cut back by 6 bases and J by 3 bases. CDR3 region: CASRISGGTYYEQYF. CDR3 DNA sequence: TGTGCCAGCAGGATTAGCGGGGGAACCTACTACGAGCAGTACTTC.

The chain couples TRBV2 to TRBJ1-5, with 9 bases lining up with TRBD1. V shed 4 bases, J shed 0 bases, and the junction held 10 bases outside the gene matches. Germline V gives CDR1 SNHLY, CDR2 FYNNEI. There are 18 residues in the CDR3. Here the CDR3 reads CASSGDREILYSNQPQHF. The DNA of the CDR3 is TGTGCCAGCAGTGGGGACAGGGAGATCCTATATAGCAATCAGCCCCAGCATTTT.

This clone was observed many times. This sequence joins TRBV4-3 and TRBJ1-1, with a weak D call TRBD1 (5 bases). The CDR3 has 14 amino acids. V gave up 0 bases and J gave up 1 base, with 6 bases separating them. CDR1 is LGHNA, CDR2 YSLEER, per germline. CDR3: CASSQDQGNTEAFF. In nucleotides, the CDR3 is TGCGCCAGCAGCCAAGATCAGGGGAACACTGAAGCTTTCTTT.

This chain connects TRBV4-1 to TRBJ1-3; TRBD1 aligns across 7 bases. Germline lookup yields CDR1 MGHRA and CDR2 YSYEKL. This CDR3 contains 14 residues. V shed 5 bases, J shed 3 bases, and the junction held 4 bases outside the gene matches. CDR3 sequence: CASSVRQGGNTIYF. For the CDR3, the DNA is TGCGCCAGCAGCGTACGACAGGGTGGAAACACCATATATTTT.

The CDR3 coding sequence is TGTGCCAGCAGCGTGGGAAGACTAGCGGGGGAAGAGACCCAGTACTTC. It codes for CASSVGRLAGEETQYF. The chain has TRBV5-6 and TRBJ2-5; the match to TRBD2 covers 12 bases. This CDR3 contains 16 residues. Germline values: CDR1 SGHDT, CDR2 YYEEEE. Trimming cost V 4 bases and J 3 bases; bases outside gene matches: 7.

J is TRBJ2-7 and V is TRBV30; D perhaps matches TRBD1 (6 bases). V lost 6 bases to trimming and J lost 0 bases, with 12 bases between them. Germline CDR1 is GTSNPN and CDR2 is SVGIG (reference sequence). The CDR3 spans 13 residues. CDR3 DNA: TGTGCCTGCGGGACACAGCCCTCCTACGAGCAGTACTTC. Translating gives CACGTQPSYEQYF.

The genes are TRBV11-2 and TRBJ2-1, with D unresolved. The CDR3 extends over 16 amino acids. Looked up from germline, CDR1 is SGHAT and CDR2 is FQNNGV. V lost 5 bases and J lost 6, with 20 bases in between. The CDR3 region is CASSLYIASSANEQFF. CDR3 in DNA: TGTGCCAGCAGCCTTTACATAGCTAGTTCGGCCAATGAGCAGTTCTTC. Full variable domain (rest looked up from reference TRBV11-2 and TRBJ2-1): EAGVAQSPRYKIIEKRQSVAFWCNPISGHATLYWYQQILGQGPKLLIQFQNNGVVDDSQLPKDRFSAERLKGVDSTLKIQPAKLEDSAVYLCASSLYIASSANEQFFGPGTRLTVL.

As DNA, the CDR3 is TGTGCCAGCAGCCTAAGCGGGGGGTTGTCCTACGAGCAGTACTTC. Protein product: CASSLSGGLSYEQYF. This chain uses TRBV7-6 with TRBJ2-7; 9 bases are shared with TRBD2. V dropped 5 bases and J dropped 1; count of bases not matched to a gene: 6. The CDR3 sequence is 15 residues long. The germline V gene encodes CDR1 SGHVS and CDR2 FNYEAQ. Variable domain in full (rest from reference TRBV7-6 and TRBJ2-7): GAGVSQSPRYKVTKRGQDVALRCDPISGHVSLYWYRQALGQGPEFLTYFNYEAQQDKSGLPNDRFSAERPEGSISTLTIQRTEQRDSAMYRCASSLSGGLSYEQYFGPGTRLTVT.

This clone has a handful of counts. The CDR3 loop reads CAWNQGRNEKLFF. The CDR3 coding sequence is TGTGCCTGGAATCAGGGCCGTAATGAAAAACTGTTTTTT. This chain joins TRBV30 and TRBJ1-4; the D gene is possibly TRBD1 (5 bases). The CDR3 has 13 amino acids. Germline CDR1 is GTSNPN and CDR2 is SVGIG (reference sequence). Trimming pared 4 bases from V and 4 bases from J, leaving 10 bases between.

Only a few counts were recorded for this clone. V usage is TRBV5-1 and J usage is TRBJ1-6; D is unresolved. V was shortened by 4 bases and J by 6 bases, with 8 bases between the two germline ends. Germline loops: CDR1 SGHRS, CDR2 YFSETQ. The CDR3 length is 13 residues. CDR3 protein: CASSPASNSPLHF. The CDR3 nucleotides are TGCGCCAGCAGCCCCGCGAGTAATTCACCCCTCCACTTT.